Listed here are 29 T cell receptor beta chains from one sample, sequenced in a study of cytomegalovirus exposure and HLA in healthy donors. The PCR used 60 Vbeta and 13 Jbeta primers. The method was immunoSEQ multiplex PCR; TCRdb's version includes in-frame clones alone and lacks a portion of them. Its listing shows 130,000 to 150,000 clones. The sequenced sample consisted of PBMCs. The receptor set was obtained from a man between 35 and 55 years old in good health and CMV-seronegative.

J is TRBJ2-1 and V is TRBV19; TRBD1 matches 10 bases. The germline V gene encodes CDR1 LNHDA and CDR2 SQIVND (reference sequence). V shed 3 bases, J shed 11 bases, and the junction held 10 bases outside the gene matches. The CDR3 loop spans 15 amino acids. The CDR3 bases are TGTGCCAGTAGTATCCTGACAGGGGGCCCGGGTCAGCAGTTCTTC. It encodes CASSILTGGPGQQFF.

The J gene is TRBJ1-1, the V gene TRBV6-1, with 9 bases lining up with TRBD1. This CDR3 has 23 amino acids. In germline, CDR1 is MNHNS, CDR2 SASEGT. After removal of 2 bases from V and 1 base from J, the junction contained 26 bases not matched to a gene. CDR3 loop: CASSERGILRVGQGGAPNTEAFF. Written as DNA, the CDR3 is TGTGCCAGCAGTGAAAGGGGGATTCTAAGAGTGGGACAGGGAGGGGCTCCGAACACTGAAGCTTTCTTT.

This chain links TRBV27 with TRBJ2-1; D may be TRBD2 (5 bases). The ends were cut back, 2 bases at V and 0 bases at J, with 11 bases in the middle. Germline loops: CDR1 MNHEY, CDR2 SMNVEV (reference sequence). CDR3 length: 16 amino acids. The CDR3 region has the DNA TGTGCCAGCAGTTTAATGAGCGGCAGCTCCTACAATGAGCAGTTCTTC. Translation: CASSLMSGSSYNEQFF.

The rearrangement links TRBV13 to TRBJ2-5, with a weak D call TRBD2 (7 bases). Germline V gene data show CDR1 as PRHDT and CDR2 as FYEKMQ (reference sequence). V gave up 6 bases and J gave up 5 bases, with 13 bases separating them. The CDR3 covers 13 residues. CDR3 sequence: CASSRGAQETQYF. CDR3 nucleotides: TGTGCCAGCAGTCGGGGGGCCCAGGAGACCCAGTACTTC.

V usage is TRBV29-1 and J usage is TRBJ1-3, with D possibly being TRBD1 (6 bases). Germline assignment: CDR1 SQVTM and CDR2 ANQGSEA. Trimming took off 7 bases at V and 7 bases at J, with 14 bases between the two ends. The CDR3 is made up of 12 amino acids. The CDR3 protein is CSAGGPGNTIYF. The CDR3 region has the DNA TGCAGCGCTGGGGGCCCCGGGAACACCATATATTTT.

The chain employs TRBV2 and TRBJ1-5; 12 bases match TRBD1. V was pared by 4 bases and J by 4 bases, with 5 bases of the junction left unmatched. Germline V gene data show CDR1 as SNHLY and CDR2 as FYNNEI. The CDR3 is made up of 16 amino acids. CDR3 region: CASSGGTGGSNQPQHF. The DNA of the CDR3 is TGTGCCAGCAGTGGGGGGACAGGGGGCTCAAATCAGCCCCAGCATTTT.

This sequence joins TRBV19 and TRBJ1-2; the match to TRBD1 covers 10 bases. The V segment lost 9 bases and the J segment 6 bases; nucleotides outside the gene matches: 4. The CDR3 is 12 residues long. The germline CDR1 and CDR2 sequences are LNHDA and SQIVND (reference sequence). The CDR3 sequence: CASKDRGDGYTF. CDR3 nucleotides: TGTGCCAGCAAGGACAGGGGGGATGGCTACACCTTC.

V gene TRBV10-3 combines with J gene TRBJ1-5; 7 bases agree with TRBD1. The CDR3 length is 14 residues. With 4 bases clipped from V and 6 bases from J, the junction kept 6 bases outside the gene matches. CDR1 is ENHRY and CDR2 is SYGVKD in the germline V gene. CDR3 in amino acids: CAISATGVGQPQHF. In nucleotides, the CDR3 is TGTGCCATCAGTGCTACAGGGGTCGGTCAGCCCCAGCATTTT.

The chain's CDR3 is CASRGSWDRGGLETQYF. CDR3 sequence (DNA): TGTGCCAGTAGAGGGTCCTGGGACAGGGGAGGCCTAGAGACCCAGTACTTC. The chain recombines TRBV19 with TRBJ2-5; 10 bases map to TRBD1. The CDR3 consists of 17 residues. J was trimmed by 4 bases and V by 6 bases; bases with no gene match: 14. The germline V gene has CDR1 LNHDA and CDR2 SQIVND (reference sequence). The full variable domain, completed using reference TRBV19 and TRBJ2-5, is DGGITQSPKYLFRKEGQNVTLSCEQNLNHDAMYWYRQDPGQGLRLIYYSQIVNDFQKGDIAEGYSVSREKKESFPLTVTSAQKNPTAFYLCASRGSWDRGGLETQYFGPGTRLLVL.

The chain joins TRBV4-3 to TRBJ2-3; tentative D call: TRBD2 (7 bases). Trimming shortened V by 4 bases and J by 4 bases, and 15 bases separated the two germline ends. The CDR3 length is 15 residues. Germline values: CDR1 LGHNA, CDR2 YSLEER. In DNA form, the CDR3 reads TGCGCCAGCAGCCCCGTCCGGGGGGCCGCAGATACGCAGTATTTT. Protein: CASSPVRGAADTQYF.

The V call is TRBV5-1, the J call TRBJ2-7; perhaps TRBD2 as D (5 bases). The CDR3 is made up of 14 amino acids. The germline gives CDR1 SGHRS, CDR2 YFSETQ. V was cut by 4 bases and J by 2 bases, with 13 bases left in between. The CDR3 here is CASSPSSKTYEQYF. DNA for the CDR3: TGCGCCAGCAGCCCTAGCAGCAAAACCTACGAGCAGTACTTC.

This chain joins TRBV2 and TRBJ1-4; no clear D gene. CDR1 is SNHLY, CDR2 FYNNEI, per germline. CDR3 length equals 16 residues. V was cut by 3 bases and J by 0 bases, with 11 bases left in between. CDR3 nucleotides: TGTGCCAGCAGTGACTTGGCCGTCGCAACTAATGAAAAACTGTTTTTT. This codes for CASSDLAVATNEKLFF. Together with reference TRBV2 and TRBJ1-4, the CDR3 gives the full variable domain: EPEVTQTPSHQVTQMGQEVILRCVPISNHLYFYWYRQILGQKVEFLVSFYNNEISEKSEIFDDQFSVERPDGSNFTLKIRSTKLEDSAMYFCASSDLAVATNEKLFFGSGTQLSVL.

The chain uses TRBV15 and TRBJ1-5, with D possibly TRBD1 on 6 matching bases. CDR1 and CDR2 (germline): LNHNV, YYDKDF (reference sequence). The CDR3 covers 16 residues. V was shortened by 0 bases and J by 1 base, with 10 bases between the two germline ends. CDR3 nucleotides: TGTGCCACCAGCAGAGAGCCGGGGACAAGCAATCAGCCCCAGCATTTT. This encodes CATSREPGTSNQPQHF.

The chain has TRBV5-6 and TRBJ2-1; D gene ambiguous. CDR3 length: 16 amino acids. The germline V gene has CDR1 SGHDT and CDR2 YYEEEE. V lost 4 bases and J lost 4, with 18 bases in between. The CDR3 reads CASSTRRLRFYNEQFF. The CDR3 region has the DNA TGTGCCAGCAGCACCCGGCGTCTGCGGTTTTACAATGAGCAGTTCTTC. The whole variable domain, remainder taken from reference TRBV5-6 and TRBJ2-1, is DAGVTQSPTHLIKTRGQQVTLRCSPKSGHDTVSWYQQALGQGPQFIFQYYEEEERQRGNFPDRFSGHQFPNYSSELNVNALLLGDSALYLCASSTRRLRFYNEQFFGPGTRLTVL.

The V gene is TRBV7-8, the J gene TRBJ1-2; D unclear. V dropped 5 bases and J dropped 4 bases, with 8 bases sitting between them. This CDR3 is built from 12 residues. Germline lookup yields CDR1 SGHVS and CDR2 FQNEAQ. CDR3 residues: CASSPGPYGYTF. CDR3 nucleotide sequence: TGTGCCAGCAGCCCTGGGCCCTATGGCTACACCTTC.

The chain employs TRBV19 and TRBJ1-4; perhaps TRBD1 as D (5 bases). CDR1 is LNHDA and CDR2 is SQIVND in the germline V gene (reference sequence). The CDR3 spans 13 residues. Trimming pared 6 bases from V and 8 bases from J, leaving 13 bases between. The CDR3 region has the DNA TGTGCCAGTAGGGGGACTTTCGGAGAAAAACTGTTTTTT. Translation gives CASRGTFGEKLFF.

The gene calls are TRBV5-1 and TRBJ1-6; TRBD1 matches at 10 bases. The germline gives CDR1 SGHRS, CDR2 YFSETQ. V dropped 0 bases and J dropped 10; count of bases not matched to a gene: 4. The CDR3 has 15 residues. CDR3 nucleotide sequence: TGCGCCAGCAGCTTGGCCGGGACAGGGGAATCACCCCTCCACTTT. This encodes CASSLAGTGESPLHF.

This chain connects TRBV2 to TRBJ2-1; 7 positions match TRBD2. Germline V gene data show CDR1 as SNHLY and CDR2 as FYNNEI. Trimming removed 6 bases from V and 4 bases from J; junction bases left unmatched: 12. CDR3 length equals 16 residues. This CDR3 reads CASRATQGLPYNEQFF. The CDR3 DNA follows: TGTGCCAGCAGGGCGACCCAGGGACTACCATACAATGAGCAGTTCTTC.

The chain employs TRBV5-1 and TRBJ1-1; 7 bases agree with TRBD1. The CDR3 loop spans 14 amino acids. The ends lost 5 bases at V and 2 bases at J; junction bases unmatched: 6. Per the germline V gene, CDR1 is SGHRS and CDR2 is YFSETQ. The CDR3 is CASRSRGDNTEAFF. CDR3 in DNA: TGCGCCAGCAGGTCCAGGGGGGATAACACTGAAGCTTTCTTT.

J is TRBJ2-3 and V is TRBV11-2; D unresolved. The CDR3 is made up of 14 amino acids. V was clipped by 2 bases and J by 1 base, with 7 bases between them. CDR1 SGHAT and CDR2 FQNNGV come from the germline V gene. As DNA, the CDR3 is TGTGCCAGCAGCTTAAGGCAGGGCACAGATACGCAGTATTTT. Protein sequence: CASSLRQGTDTQYF.

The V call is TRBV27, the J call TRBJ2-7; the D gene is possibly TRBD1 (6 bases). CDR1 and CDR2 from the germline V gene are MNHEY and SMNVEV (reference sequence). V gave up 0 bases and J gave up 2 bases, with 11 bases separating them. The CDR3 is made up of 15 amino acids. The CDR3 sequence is CASSLSRTDTYEQYF. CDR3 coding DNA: TGTGCCAGCAGTTTATCACGGACAGATACCTACGAGCAGTACTTC.

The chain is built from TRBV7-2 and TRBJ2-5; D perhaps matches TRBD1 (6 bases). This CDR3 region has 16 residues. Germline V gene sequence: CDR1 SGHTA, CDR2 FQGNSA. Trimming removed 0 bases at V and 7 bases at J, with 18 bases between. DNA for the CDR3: TGTGCCAGCAGCTTAGCGGGGGCTAGAGGTATTGGGACCCAGTACTTC. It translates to CASSLAGARGIGTQYF.

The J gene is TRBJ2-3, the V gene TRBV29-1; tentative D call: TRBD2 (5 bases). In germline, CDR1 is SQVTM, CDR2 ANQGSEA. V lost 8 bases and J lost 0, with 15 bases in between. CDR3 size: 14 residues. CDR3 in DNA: TGCAGCTCTGGCGGGTTATCTAGCACAGATACGCAGTATTTT. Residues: CSSGGLSSTDTQYF.

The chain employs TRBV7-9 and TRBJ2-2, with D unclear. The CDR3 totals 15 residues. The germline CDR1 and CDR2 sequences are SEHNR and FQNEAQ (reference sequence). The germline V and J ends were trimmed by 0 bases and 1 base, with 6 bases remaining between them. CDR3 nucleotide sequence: TGTGCCAGCAGCTTAGCGCCGGGGAACACCGGGGAGCTGTTTTTT. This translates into CASSLAPGNTGELFF.

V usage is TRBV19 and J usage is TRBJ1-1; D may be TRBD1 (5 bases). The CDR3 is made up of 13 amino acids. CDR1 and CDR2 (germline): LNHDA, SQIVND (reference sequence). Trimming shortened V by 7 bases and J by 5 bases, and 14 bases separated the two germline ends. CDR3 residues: CASTIPGGTEAFF. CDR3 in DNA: TGTGCCAGTACCATCCCCGGGGGGACTGAAGCTTTCTTT.

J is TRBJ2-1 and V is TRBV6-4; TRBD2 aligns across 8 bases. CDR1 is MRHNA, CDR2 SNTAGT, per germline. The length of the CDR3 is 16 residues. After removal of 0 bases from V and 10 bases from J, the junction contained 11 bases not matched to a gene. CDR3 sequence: CASSDSALSTSAEQFF. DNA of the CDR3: TGTGCCAGCAGTGACTCGGCCCTCTCGACTAGCGCCGAGCAGTTCTTC.

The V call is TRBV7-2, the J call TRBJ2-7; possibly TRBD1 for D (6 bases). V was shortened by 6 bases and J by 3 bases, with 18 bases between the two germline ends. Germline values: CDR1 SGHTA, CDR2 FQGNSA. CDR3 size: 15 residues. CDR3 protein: CASSPTFRGIYEQYF. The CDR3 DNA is TGTGCCAGCAGTCCAACTTTCAGGGGTATCTACGAGCAGTACTTC.

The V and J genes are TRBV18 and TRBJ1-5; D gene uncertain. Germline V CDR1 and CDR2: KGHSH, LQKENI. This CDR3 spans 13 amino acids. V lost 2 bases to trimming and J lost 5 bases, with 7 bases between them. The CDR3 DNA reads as TGTGCCAGCTCACCAGTGGCCGATCAGCCCCAGCATTTT. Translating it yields CASSPVADQPQHF.

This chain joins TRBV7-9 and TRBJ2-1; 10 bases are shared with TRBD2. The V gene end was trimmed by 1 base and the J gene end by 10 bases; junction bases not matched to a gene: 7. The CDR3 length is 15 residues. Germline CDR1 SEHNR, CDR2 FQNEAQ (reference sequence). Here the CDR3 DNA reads TGTGCCAGCAGCTTAGTTCAGCTAGCGGGGGAAGAGCAGTTCTTC. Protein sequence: CASSLVQLAGEEQFF.